This TCR beta chain was found in a study of blood T cell repertoires in COVID-19. Assay: immunoSEQ multiplex PCR; the TCRdb copy retains only in-frame clones and omits some. Of 200,000 to 250,000 clones in the sample, approximately 85% were seen once. The CDR3 sequence is 13 residues long. CDR1 and CDR2 from the germline V gene are MDHEN and SYDVKM. Trimming stripped 2 bases from V and 7 bases from J, with 6 bases between. V usage is TRBV28 and J usage is TRBJ1-6, with no clear D. The sequence derives from a woman aged 80 or older with COVID-19, enrolled during active disease. The sample comprised peripheral blood. Written as DNA, the CDR3 is TGTGCCAGCAGTTTAATGTTAAATTCACCCCTCCACTTT. Residues: CASSLMLNSPLHF.